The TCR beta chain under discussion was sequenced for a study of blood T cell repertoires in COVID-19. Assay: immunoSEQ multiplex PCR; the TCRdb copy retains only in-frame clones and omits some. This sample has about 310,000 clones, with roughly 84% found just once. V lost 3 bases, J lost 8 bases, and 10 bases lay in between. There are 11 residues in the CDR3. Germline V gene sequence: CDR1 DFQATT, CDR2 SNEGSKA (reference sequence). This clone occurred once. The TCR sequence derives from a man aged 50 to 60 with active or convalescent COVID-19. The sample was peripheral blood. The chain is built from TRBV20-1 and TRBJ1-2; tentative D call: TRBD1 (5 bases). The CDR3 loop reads CSASTYRGYTF. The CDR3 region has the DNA TGCAGTGCTAGTACCTACAGGGGCTACACCTTC.